A single sample is the source of the 29 T cell receptor beta chains below, sequenced in a study of early T cells in non-severe SARS-CoV-2 infection. TCRdb processed the 5' RACE reads anew with MiXCR; each CDR3 protein has one entry. The top ten clones hold 4.8% of a sample with some 36,000 distinct CDR3 sequences, about 6% of them seen once. The specimen was whole blood. The receptors originated from an adult who was a healthcare worker with PCR-confirmed SARS-CoV-2 infection or an uninfected control (not recorded which).

The J gene is TRBJ2-2, the V gene TRBV4-1; 9 bases line up with TRBD1. This CDR3 region has 16 residues. The germline V gene encodes CDR1 MGHRA and CDR2 YSYEKL. Trimming took 2 bases from V and 8 from J; bases not matched to a gene: 9. CDR3 in DNA: TGCGCCAGCAGCCAACAGGGGACAGGGCTTCCAGGGGAGCTGTTTTTT. Protein sequence: CASSQQGTGLPGELFF.

Many counts were recorded for this clonotype. CDR3 region: CASSLASGGSYNEQFF. Here the CDR3 DNA reads TGTGCCAGCAGCTTGGCTAGCGGGGGCTCCTACAATGAGCAGTTCTTC. The chain carries TRBV7-9 and TRBJ2-1, with 10 bases that match TRBD2. After removal of 3 bases from V and 0 bases from J, the junction contained 2 bases not matched to a gene. Germline V gene lookup returns CDR1 SEHNR and CDR2 FQNEAQ (reference sequence). CDR3 length: 16 amino acids.

This clonotype was counted a few times. The CDR3: CSVDDGTSGTDTQYF. CDR3 coding DNA: TGCAGCGTTGACGATGGGACTAGCGGCACAGATACGCAGTATTTT. The chain uses TRBV29-1 and TRBJ2-3; 10 bases are a match to TRBD2. The length of the CDR3 is 15 residues. The germline gives CDR1 SQVTM, CDR2 ANQGSEA. After removal of 3 bases from V and 1 base from J, the junction contained 4 bases not matched to a gene.

The chain couples TRBV25-1 to TRBJ2-5, with TRBD2 as a possible D gene (6 bases). Per germline, CDR1 MGHDK and CDR2 SYGVNS. There are 16 residues in the CDR3. The V end lost 7 bases, the J end lost 0 bases, and 18 bases lay between the germline ends. The CDR3 here is CASTSGLAPYQETQYF. DNA of the CDR3: TGTGCCAGCACGTCGGGGCTAGCGCCGTACCAAGAGACCCAGTACTTC.

This clonotype was seen a few times. The chain recombines TRBV3-1 with TRBJ1-5, with D possibly being TRBD1 (6 bases). The CDR3 is 14 residues long. The V gene lost 3 bases and the J gene lost 5 bases, with 11 bases spanning the gap. Germline V gene data show CDR1 as LGHDT and CDR2 as YNNKEL (reference sequence). The CDR3 nucleotides are TGTGCCAGCAGCCAGGGGGGGGCTGATCAGCCCCAGCATTTT. Translating gives CASSQGGADQPQHF.

This clonotype was seen at least ten times. The chain combines TRBV12-3 or TRBV12-4 with TRBJ1-2; D unresolved. The CDR3 has 12 residues. V was shortened by 3 bases and J by 2 bases, with 4 bases between the two germline ends. CDR3 loop: CASSFINYGYTF. In DNA, the CDR3 is TGTGCCAGCAGTTTTATAAACTATGGCTACACCTTC.

The table lists this clonotype with many counts. The CDR3 nucleotides read TGTGCCAGCTCATCCTCGGACGTTGCAAATCAGCCCCAGCATTTT. It yields the protein CASSSSDVANQPQHF. The chain has TRBV18 and TRBJ1-5, with D hard to call. CDR3 length equals 15 residues. V was cut by 5 bases and J by 4 bases, with 15 bases left in between. Germline V lookup: CDR1 KGHSH, CDR2 LQKENI.

This clonotype appeared many times. The chain is built from TRBV6-7 and TRBJ2-7, with 10 bases fitting TRBD2. TRBV6-7 is an open reading frame, and its role is uncertain. With 0 bases clipped from V and 0 bases from J, the junction kept 2 bases outside the gene matches. The CDR3 covers 16 residues. The CDR3 spells CASSYSASGSSYEQYF. The CDR3 region has the DNA TGTGCCAGCAGTTACTCAGCTAGCGGGAGCTCCTACGAGCAGTACTTC.

This clonotype was counted ten times or more. The chain links TRBV7-8 to TRBJ2-3; 10 positions agree with TRBD2. Germline V gene lookup returns CDR1 SGHVS and CDR2 FQNEAQ. This CDR3 comprises 16 residues. The V segment lost 5 bases and the J segment 6 bases; nucleotides outside the gene matches: 11. The CDR3 DNA is TGTGCCAGCAGCACACCGGGACTAGCGACTCGGGATACGCAGTATTTT. It yields the protein CASSTPGLATRDTQYF.

This clonotype was seen at least ten times. This chain uses TRBV7-9 with TRBJ1-5; 10 positions match TRBD1. CDR3 size: 18 residues. CDR1 and CDR2 (germline): SEHNR, FQNEAQ (reference sequence). V was pared by 5 bases and J by 4 bases, with 14 bases of the junction left unmatched. CDR3 amino acids: CASSLMGGMGQGNQPQHF. DNA for the CDR3: TGTGCCAGCAGCCTCATGGGCGGGATGGGACAGGGGAATCAGCCCCAGCATTTT.

The chain carries TRBV19 and TRBJ2-3, with D possibly matching TRBD2 (5 bases). Germline CDR1 is LNHDA and CDR2 is SQIVND (reference sequence). Trimming took 5 bases from V and 6 from J, leaving 18 bases between them. The CDR3 is made up of 15 amino acids. The CDR3 sequence is CASSALAGLTDTQYF. Written as DNA, the CDR3 is TGTGCCAGTAGTGCCCTAGCAGGTCTGACGGATACGCAGTATTTT.

This clonotype was seen a few times. The chain recombines TRBV6-1 with TRBJ2-7, with D possibly being TRBD2 (6 bases). CDR1 MNHNS and CDR2 SASEGT come from the germline V gene. The CDR3 length is 11 residues. V lost 7 bases, J lost 5 bases, and 9 bases lay in between. The chain's CDR3 is CASTGSHEQYF. Written as DNA, the CDR3 is TGTGCCAGCACCGGGAGCCACGAGCAGTACTTC.

Ten or more counts support this clonotype. V usage is TRBV29-1 and J usage is TRBJ1-5; possible D gene TRBD1, 5 bases. CDR3 length: 14 residues. Germline V gene data show CDR1 as SQVTM and CDR2 as ANQGSEA. The V end was cut by 7 bases, the J end by 0 bases, with 13 bases between. The CDR3 nucleotides are TGCAGCGCCTTGGAGGGGTATAGCAATCAGCCCCAGCATTTT. Encoded protein: CSALEGYSNQPQHF.

The rearrangement joins TRBV19 to TRBJ1-5; 10 bases are shared with TRBD1. The germline gives CDR1 LNHDA, CDR2 SQIVND (reference sequence). The CDR3 covers 17 residues. The J segment lost 4 bases and the V segment lost 5 bases, leaving 11 bases of the junction unmatched. Here the CDR3 reads CASSLGFGTGVNQPQHF. The CDR3 DNA reads TGTGCCAGTAGTCTTGGTTTCGGGACAGGGGTTAATCAGCCCCAGCATTTT. Looking up the rest from reference TRBV19 and TRBJ1-5 gives the full variable domain: DGGITQSPKYLFRKEGQNVTLSCEQNLNHDAMYWYRQDPGQGLRLIYYSQIVNDFQKGDIAEGYSVSREKKESFPLTVTSAQKNPTAFYLCASSLGFGTGVNQPQHFGDGTRLSIL.

This clonotype came up a few times. This chain uses TRBV4-1 with TRBJ2-1; 11 bases line up with TRBD1. The CDR3 runs to 18 residues. The trim removed 0 bases at V and 3 bases at J, leaving 7 bases unmatched. Per the germline V gene, CDR1 is MGHRA and CDR2 is YSYEKL. CDR3 sequence (DNA): TGCGCCAGCAGCCAAGATCTGGGGACAGGGGGTATCTACAATGAGCAGTTCTTC. Translating it yields CASSQDLGTGGIYNEQFF.

The sample holds many counts of this clonotype. The chain combines TRBV6-6 with TRBJ1-5; the D is unclear. Per the germline V gene, CDR1 is MNHNY and CDR2 is SVGAGI (reference sequence). This CDR3 has 13 residues. The V gene lost 4 bases and the J gene lost 7 bases, with 11 bases spanning the gap. Written as DNA, the CDR3 is TGTGCCAGCAGTTCACAATCTGGACAGCCCCAGCATTTT. It is translated as CASSSQSGQPQHF.

This clonotype showed up many times. The rearrangement joins TRBV19 to TRBJ1-5; D possibly corresponds to TRBD1 (5 bases). From germline, CDR1 is LNHDA and CDR2 SQIVND (reference sequence). Trimming removed 3 bases at V and 5 bases at J, with 14 bases between. The CDR3 loop spans 15 amino acids. The CDR3 spells CASSMSSGRHQPQHF. The CDR3 DNA follows: TGTGCCAGTAGTATGAGTTCGGGGCGTCATCAGCCCCAGCATTTT.

The V and J genes are TRBV13 and TRBJ2-5; D gene unclear. This CDR3 has 16 residues. Germline loops: CDR1 PRHDT, CDR2 FYEKMQ (reference sequence). V lost 3 bases and J 1 base, leaving 15 bases between the germline ends. The CDR3 region has the DNA TGTGCCAGCAGCTTTCGCGAACTTGTAACCCAAGAGACCCAGTACTTC. As protein: CASSFRELVTQETQYF.

This clonotype was recorded at least ten times. The rearrangement joins TRBV11-2 to TRBJ2-1, with TRBD2 as a possible D gene (6 bases). Germline-derived CDR1 and CDR2 are SGHAT and FQNNGV. This CDR3 contains 14 residues. Deletions cut 8 bases from V and 7 bases from J, with 18 bases between. CDR3 sequence: CASRPVREHNEQFF. The CDR3 DNA reads as TGTGCCAGCCGCCCGGTCCGGGAGCATAATGAGCAGTTCTTC.

This clonotype has a count of ten or more. J is TRBJ2-2 and V is TRBV5-1, with 11 bases identical to TRBD2. CDR1 and CDR2 (germline): SGHRS, YFSETQ. Germline trimming cut 4 bases from V and 6 bases from J; bases unmatched to any gene: 5. This CDR3 has 15 amino acids. CDR3 region: CASSPTSGSSGELFF. In DNA, the CDR3 is TGCGCCAGCAGCCCCACTAGCGGGAGTTCCGGGGAGCTGTTTTTT. Full variable domain (remainder filled in from reference TRBV5-1 and TRBJ2-2): KAGVTQTPRYLIKTRGQQVTLSCSPISGHRSVSWYQQTPGQGLQFLFEYFSETQRNKGNFPGRFSGRQFSNSRSEMNVSTLELGDSALYLCASSPTSGSSGELFFGEGSRLTVL.

This clonotype has ten or more counts. The V call is TRBV10-1, the J call TRBJ1-5, with 10 nucleotides matching TRBD1. Germline V CDR1 and CDR2: WNHNN, SYGVQD (reference sequence). V gave up 11 bases and J gave up 7 bases; unmatched junction bases: 11. The CDR3 sequence is 14 residues long. The DNA of the CDR3 is TGCGCCCCGTGTGGACAGGGGGTTCGGCAGCCCCAGCATTTT. It is translated as CAPCGQGVRQPQHF.

This clonotype was picked up many times. In nucleotides, the CDR3 is TGTGCCATCAGGATAGCGGGAACTAGCACAGATACGCAGTATTTT. It translates to CAIRIAGTSTDTQYF. The chain recombines TRBV10-3 with TRBJ2-3, with 8 bases fitting TRBD2. This CDR3 region has 15 residues. V was clipped by 6 bases and J by 0 bases; unmatched bases: 5. In germline, CDR1 is ENHRY, CDR2 SYGVKD.

This clonotype was seen at least ten times. The chain combines TRBV7-3 with TRBJ2-3, with D unresolved. The CDR3 totals 14 residues. In germline, CDR1 is SGHTA, CDR2 FQGTGA. The germline V and J ends were trimmed by 1 base and 4 bases, with 9 bases remaining between them. The CDR3 spells CASSLRSSPDTQYF. The CDR3 nucleotides read TGTGCCAGCAGCTTAAGGTCCTCCCCAGATACGCAGTATTTT. Using reference TRBV7-3 and TRBJ2-3 for the parts outside the CDR3, the full variable domain is GAGVSQTPSNKVTEKGKYVELRCDPISGHTALYWYRQSLGQGPEFLIYFQGTGAADDSGLPNDRFFAVRPEGSVSTLKIQRTERGDSAVYLCASSLRSSPDTQYFGPGTRLTVL.

This clonotype has a count of ten or more. This chain joins TRBV29-1 and TRBJ1-3, with D possibly being TRBD1 (6 bases). This CDR3 contains 15 residues. Germline assignment: CDR1 SQVTM and CDR2 ANQGSEA. V dropped 4 bases and J dropped 0 bases, with 13 bases sitting between them. DNA for the CDR3: TGCAGCGTTGCCCCAGGGGAGGCCTCTGGAAACACCATATATTTT. It translates to CSVAPGEASGNTIYF.

This sequence joins TRBV5-1 and TRBJ2-7, with D possibly being TRBD1 (5 bases). The CDR3 covers 13 residues. CDR1 is SGHRS and CDR2 is YFSETQ in the germline V gene. V shed 4 bases and J shed 5 bases, with 13 bases lying between them. CDR3 amino acids: CASSLQVNNEQYF. The CDR3 coding sequence is TGCGCCAGCAGCCTACAGGTTAACAACGAGCAGTACTTC. The whole variable domain, remainder taken from reference TRBV5-1 and TRBJ2-7, is KAGVTQTPRYLIKTRGQQVTLSCSPISGHRSVSWYQQTPGQGLQFLFEYFSETQRNKGNFPGRFSGRQFSNSRSEMNVSTLELGDSALYLCASSLQVNNEQYFGPGTRLTVT.

This clonotype was recorded at least ten times. This rearrangement joins TRBV28 to TRBJ1-5; D is unresolved. Per the germline V gene, CDR1 is MDHEN and CDR2 is SYDVKM. Trimming removed 3 bases from V and 7 bases from J, with 7 bases in between. This CDR3 comprises 12 residues. CDR3 nucleotide sequence: TGTGCCAGCAGTTTTGTGTTCCAGCCCCAGCATTTT. Amino acid sequence: CASSFVFQPQHF.

On this clonotype: This may arise from a read error, as a much more abundant clone is one base away. This chain links TRBV5-1 with TRBJ2-7; 7 bases agree with TRBD1. The V gene end was trimmed by 4 bases and the J gene end by 3 bases; junction bases not matched to a gene: 10. The length of the CDR3 is 15 residues. Germline V gene data show CDR1 as SGHRS and CDR2 as YFSETQ. CDR3 loop: CASSPGQEGYYEQYF. The CDR3 DNA sequence: TGCGCCAGCAGCCCCGGACAGGAAGGGTACTACGAGCAGTACTTC.

Many counts were recorded for this clonotype. V usage is TRBV18 and J usage is TRBJ2-7; D tentatively fits TRBD1 or TRBD2 (5 bases each). The V end was cut by 5 bases, the J end by 6 bases, with 20 bases between. This CDR3 is 15 amino acids long. Germline loops: CDR1 KGHSH, CDR2 LQKENI. The CDR3 DNA follows: TGTGCCAGCTCAGCAATACGGCCCTCGGGGACCGAGCAGTACTTC. Encoded protein: CASSAIRPSGTEQYF. The full variable domain, rest sourced from reference TRBV18 and TRBJ2-7, is NAGVMQNPRHLVRRRGQEARLRCSPMKGHSHVYWYRQLPEEGLKFMVYLQKENIIDESGMPKERFSAEFPKEGPSILRIQQVVRGDSAAYFCASSAIRPSGTEQYFGPGTRLTVT.

This clonotype was seen at least ten times. V and J are TRBV11-2 and TRBJ2-1; D unclear. The CDR3 runs 14 residues. Germline-derived CDR1 and CDR2 are SGHAT and FQNNGV. The germline V and J ends were trimmed by 5 bases and 0 bases, with 8 bases remaining between them. The CDR3 loop reads CASSPPSSYNEQFF. DNA for the CDR3: TGTGCCAGCAGCCCGCCAAGCTCCTACAATGAGCAGTTCTTC.